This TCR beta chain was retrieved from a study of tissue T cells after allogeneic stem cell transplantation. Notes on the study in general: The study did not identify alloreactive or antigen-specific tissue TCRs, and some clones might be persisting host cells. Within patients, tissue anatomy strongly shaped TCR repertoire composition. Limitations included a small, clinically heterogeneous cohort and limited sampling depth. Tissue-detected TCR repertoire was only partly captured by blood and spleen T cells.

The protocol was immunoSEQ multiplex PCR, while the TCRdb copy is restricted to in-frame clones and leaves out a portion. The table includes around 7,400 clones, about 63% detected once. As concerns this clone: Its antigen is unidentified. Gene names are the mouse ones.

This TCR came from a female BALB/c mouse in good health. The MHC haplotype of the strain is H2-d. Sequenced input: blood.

The CDR3: CASSGDSGNTLYF. The CDR3 bases that were read are TGTGCCAGCAGTGGGGATTCTGGAAATACGCTCTAT. The chain recombines TRBV13-1 with TRBJ1-3; D is unclear. Sequencing ends 1 residue short of the CDR3 end; the germline J gene provides the rest. V gave up 3 bases and J gave up 0 bases, with 4 bases separating them. This CDR3 region has 13 residues. The V gene's germline CDR1 is NSHNY and CDR2 SYGAGN.